Listed here are 30 T cell receptor beta chains from one sample, sequenced in a study of T cells in Graves' hyperthyroidism and ophthalmopathy. The investigators amplified TCR beta CDR3 regions from RNA transcripts. Using the HTBI primer set, a first-round RT-PCR was run on the TCR CDR3. MiXCR was run by TCRdb on the multiplex PCR reads, yielding one entry per CDR3 protein. The sample consists of hundreds of thousands of distinct CDR3 sequences, 20% to 25% of them appearing once. The sequencing input was blood. These receptors came from a woman in her 70s with Graves' ophthalmopathy.

This clonotype has just a few counts. J is TRBJ2-7 and V is TRBV5-6; 8 bases are a match to TRBD1. The CDR3 contains 16 residues. Germline V gene lookup returns CDR1 SGHDT and CDR2 YYEEEE. Trimming cost V 0 bases and J 2 bases; bases outside gene matches: 7. CDR3 nucleotides: TGTGCCAGCAGCTTGGCCAGAGACAGGGGAACCTACGAGCAGTACTTC. Translated: CASSLARDRGTYEQYF.

This clonotype was seen at least ten times. The genes are TRBV6-1 and TRBJ2-5; 9 bases fit TRBD2. Trimming cost V 1 base and J 4 bases; bases outside gene matches: 4. The germline gives CDR1 MNHNS, CDR2 SASEGT. There are 15 residues in the CDR3. CDR3 in DNA: TGTGCCAGCAGTGAAGTCGGTAGCGGGAGAGAGACCCAGTACTTC. Protein: CASSEVGSGRETQYF.

This clonotype was counted only a few times. V and J are TRBV12-3 or TRBV12-4 and TRBJ1-1; D perhaps matches TRBD1 (5 bases). This CDR3 spans 14 amino acids. The V end lost 6 bases, the J end lost 5 bases, and 16 bases lay between the germline ends. The CDR3 sequence is CASSQGVLATEAFF. DNA of the CDR3: TGTGCCAGCAGCCAAGGGGTCTTAGCGACTGAAGCTTTCTTT.

The CDR3 is CSPLNYRGLNFNEQFF. In nucleotides, the CDR3 is TGCAGCCCTTTAAATTACAGGGGGCTTAATTTCAATGAGCAGTTCTTC. The V gene is TRBV29-1, the J gene TRBJ2-1; 9 bases line up with TRBD1. Losses at the gene ends were 8 bases for V and 6 bases for J; bases not matched to a gene: 17. Germline CDR1 and CDR2: SQVTM and ANQGSEA. The length of the CDR3 is 16 residues.

CDR3 amino acids: CASSHLRLAGHSGNEQFF. The CDR3 DNA follows: TGTGCCAGCAGCCATCTTAGACTAGCGGGACACTCAGGTAATGAGCAGTTCTTC. V is TRBV3-1 and J is TRBJ2-1, with TRBD2 identical over 11 bases. CDR3 length equals 18 residues. Per germline, CDR1 LGHDT and CDR2 YNNKEL (reference sequence). The trim removed 3 bases at V and 7 bases at J, leaving 14 bases unmatched.

This clonotype was recorded a few times. The chain combines TRBV15 with TRBJ2-7, with 9 positions matching TRBD1. After removal of 5 bases from V and 3 bases from J, the junction contained 8 bases not matched to a gene. Germline V gene data show CDR1 as LNHNV and CDR2 as YYDKDF (reference sequence). This CDR3 contains 15 residues. The CDR3 region is CATSFPGQGSYEQYF. DNA for the CDR3: TGTGCCACCAGCTTTCCGGGACAGGGCAGCTACGAGCAGTACTTC.

This clonotype was counted only a few times. The rearrangement links TRBV5-1 to TRBJ2-7; no reliable D call. Germline CDR1 reads SGHRS; CDR2 reads YFSETQ. The ends were cut back, 3 bases at V and 8 bases at J, with 12 bases in the middle. The CDR3 contains 12 residues. The CDR3 reads CASSSSQFKQYF. The CDR3 DNA reads as TGCGCCAGCAGCTCGTCACAGTTCAAGCAGTACTTC.

This clonotype was seen repeatedly, ten times or more. J is TRBJ1-2 and V is TRBV28; maybe TRBD1 (6 bases). The CDR3 contains 14 residues. Germline V gives CDR1 MDHEN, CDR2 SYDVKM. Trimming removed 5 bases at V and 7 bases at J, with 17 bases between. CDR3 nucleotide sequence: TGTGCCAGCAGTCCCCCCGGGACATACCTTGGCTACACCTTC. It translates to CASSPPGTYLGYTF.

The sample holds a few counts of this clonotype. The rearrangement uses TRBV28 and TRBJ2-7; D gene uncertain. The CDR3 totals 13 residues. In germline, CDR1 is MDHEN, CDR2 SYDVKM. V was clipped by 2 bases and J by 2 bases, with 7 bases between them. The DNA for the CDR3 is TGTGCCAGCAGTTTAAAACAGACCTACGAGCAGTACTTC. Protein product: CASSLKQTYEQYF.

This clonotype was seen ten or more times. The chain has TRBV12-3 or TRBV12-4 and TRBJ2-2; D might be TRBD2 (6 bases). V lost 1 base to trimming and J lost 2 bases, with 14 bases between them. The CDR3 loop spans 17 amino acids. CDR3 in amino acids: CASSLGPGSPNTGELFF. The CDR3 DNA sequence: TGTGCCAGCAGTTTAGGTCCCGGGAGTCCTAACACCGGGGAGCTGTTTTTT.

This chain links TRBV9 with TRBJ2-1; TRBD2 agrees at 11 bases. Germline CDR1 SGDLS, CDR2 YYNGEE. This CDR3 comprises 19 residues. Unmatched junction bases numbered 15, after V lost 3 bases and J lost 4 bases. DNA for the CDR3: TGTGCCAGCAGCGCCGAGGGAATCCGACTAGCGGGAATTTACAATGAGCAGTTCTTC. Its protein is CASSAEGIRLAGIYNEQFF.

There are a few counts of this clonotype. This chain connects TRBV20-1 to TRBJ2-3; 9 bases agree with TRBD2. J lost 5 bases, V lost 3 bases, and 6 bases had no gene match. The length of the CDR3 is 14 residues. Germline V gene data show CDR1 as DFQATT and CDR2 as SNEGSKA (reference sequence). CDR3 in amino acids: CSASGLAGLDTQYF. CDR3 in DNA: TGCAGTGCTAGCGGCCTAGCGGGGTTAGATACGCAGTATTTT.

This clonotype was counted between two and nine times. The chain is built from TRBV18 and TRBJ1-2; D may be TRBD1 (5 bases). The V end lost 3 bases, the J end lost 4 bases, and 12 bases lay between the germline ends. There are 14 residues in the CDR3. Germline CDR1 KGHSH, CDR2 LQKENI. CDR3 in amino acids: CASSPLLDSYGYTF. DNA for the CDR3: TGTGCCAGCTCACCTTTGCTAGACAGCTATGGCTACACCTTC.

The V gene is TRBV6-1, the J gene TRBJ2-7; 7 nucleotides agree with TRBD2. The ends lost 6 bases at V and 2 bases at J; junction bases unmatched: 10. CDR1 is MNHNS and CDR2 is SASEGT in the germline V gene. This CDR3 is built from 15 residues. The CDR3 here is CASRLGLAATYEQYF. The CDR3 nucleotides read TGTGCCAGCAGATTAGGGCTAGCGGCCACCTACGAGCAGTACTTC.

For this clonotype: A read error is possible here, since a much larger clone lies one base away. The rearrangement links TRBV12-3 or TRBV12-4 to TRBJ1-6, with D tentatively TRBD1 (5 bases). This CDR3 has 14 residues. The CDR3 protein is CAGREGAGNSPLHF. CDR3 sequence (DNA): TGTGCCGGCAGAGAAGGGGCGGGTAATTCACCCCTCCACTTT.

At least ten counts were recorded for this clonotype. J is TRBJ1-1 and V is TRBV3-1; D is unresolved. The ends were cut back, 4 bases at V and 3 bases at J, with 12 bases in the middle. The germline V gene encodes CDR1 LGHDT and CDR2 YNNKEL (reference sequence). The CDR3 length is 14 residues. CDR3 DNA: TGTGCCAGCAGCCTCATTCGGGGTGACACTGAAGCTTTCTTT. Encoded protein: CASSLIRGDTEAFF. The whole variable domain, filled in from reference TRBV3-1 and TRBJ1-1, reads DTAVSQTPKYLVTQMGNDKSIKCEQNLGHDTMYWYKQDSKKFLKIMFSYNNKELIINETVPNRFSPKSPDKAHLNLHINSLELGDSAVYFCASSLIRGDTEAFFGQGTRLTVV.

V usage is TRBV2 and J usage is TRBJ2-7; perhaps TRBD2 as D (6 bases). The CDR3 has 14 residues. Trimming shortened V by 2 bases and J by 3 bases, and 11 bases separated the two germline ends. Germline lookup yields CDR1 SNHLY and CDR2 FYNNEI. The CDR3 sequence is CASSENRGLYEQYF. In DNA form, the CDR3 reads TGTGCCAGCAGTGAAAATAGGGGACTCTACGAGCAGTACTTC.

This sequence joins TRBV3-1 and TRBJ2-1; tentatively, D is TRBD2 (6 bases). Germline CDR1 LGHDT, CDR2 YNNKEL (reference sequence). The CDR3 runs to 14 residues. The V end lost 4 bases, the J end lost 11 bases, and 18 bases lay between the germline ends. CDR3 in amino acids: CASSPVRSAGKQFF. Written as DNA, the CDR3 is TGTGCCAGCAGCCCTGTACGGTCGGCGGGAAAGCAGTTCTTC.

V is TRBV24-1 and J is TRBJ2-3; D remains ambiguous. The CDR3 totals 12 residues. Trimming took 9 bases from V and 3 from J, leaving 9 bases between them. CDR1 KGHDR and CDR2 SFDVKD come from the germline V gene. CDR3 sequence: CATSSPTDTQYF. DNA for the CDR3: TGTGCCACCTCCTCCCCTACAGATACGCAGTATTTT.

The genes are TRBV20-1 and TRBJ1-5; 8 bases are shared with TRBD1. Trimming took 4 bases from V and 7 from J; bases not matched to a gene: 6. The CDR3 has 13 residues. Per the germline V gene, CDR1 is DFQATT and CDR2 is SNEGSKA (reference sequence). This CDR3 reads CSANQGADQPQHF. The CDR3, as DNA: TGCAGTGCTAATCAGGGGGCCGACCAGCCCCAGCATTTT.

This clonotype was seen a handful of times. The chain couples TRBV7-3 to TRBJ2-3; maybe TRBD2 (5 bases). Trimming stripped 2 bases from V and 0 bases from J, with 12 bases between. The germline CDR1 and CDR2 sequences are SGHTA and FQGTGA. CDR3 length: 16 amino acids. CDR3 nucleotides: TGTGCCAGCAGCTTAGGTTCTAGCCCGAGCACAGATACGCAGTATTTT. It specifies CASSLGSSPSTDTQYF.

This clonotype was seen ten or more times. The chain has TRBV7-2 and TRBJ2-3; 11 bases are shared with TRBD2. J was trimmed by 2 bases and V by 3 bases; bases with no gene match: 4. The CDR3 extends over 16 amino acids. Germline-derived CDR1 and CDR2 are SGHTA and FQGNSA. The chain's CDR3 is CASSLNSGRVTDTQYF. DNA for the CDR3: TGTGCCAGCAGCTTGAATAGCGGGAGGGTCACAGATACGCAGTATTTT.

V is TRBV29-1 and J is TRBJ1-2; D unclear. The CDR3 runs to 13 residues. The germline gives CDR1 SQVTM, CDR2 ANQGSEA. Trimming took off 8 bases at V and 0 bases at J, with 13 bases between the two ends. The CDR3 region is CSNTEQANYGYTF. DNA of the CDR3: TGCAGCAACACAGAGCAAGCTAACTATGGCTACACCTTC.

The chain recombines TRBV20-1 with TRBJ2-5; 9 positions agree with TRBD2. Germline CDR1 is DFQATT and CDR2 is SNEGSKA (reference sequence). V shed 5 bases and J 4 bases; nucleotides not matched to a gene: 8. This CDR3 spans 14 amino acids. The CDR3 region has the DNA TGCAGTGCTCGGATTAGCGGGAGACGAGAGACCCAGTACTTC. It yields the protein CSARISGRRETQYF.

The chain uses TRBV5-1 and TRBJ1-6; TRBD1 is a possible D gene (6 bases). Trimming stripped 4 bases from V and 12 bases from J, with 17 bases between. There are 14 residues in the CDR3. The germline CDR1 and CDR2 sequences are SGHRS and YFSETQ. The CDR3 DNA is TGCGCCAGCAGCCCCGAGTCGGGGGCCCAACCCCTCCACTTT. Translated, it gives CASSPESGAQPLHF.

The chain carries TRBV6-2 or TRBV6-3 and TRBJ2-1; TRBD2 matches 8 bases. CDR3 length equals 20 residues. The trim removed 2 bases at V and 0 bases at J, leaving 15 bases unmatched. CDR1 is MNHEY and CDR2 is SVGEGT in the germline V gene. The CDR3 protein is CASSYPERGGGRSSYNEQFF. The DNA for the CDR3 is TGTGCCAGCAGTTACCCGGAGAGGGGAGGCGGGAGGTCCTCCTACAATGAGCAGTTCTTC.

This clonotype was counted a few times. V usage is TRBV6-1 and J usage is TRBJ1-6; maybe TRBD1 (5 bases). V lost 3 bases, J lost 6 bases, and 15 bases lay in between. Per germline, CDR1 MNHNS and CDR2 SASEGT. This CDR3 spans 16 amino acids. In nucleotides, the CDR3 is TGTGCCAGCAGTGACCGGGGGGGAGGGAGTAATTCACCCCTCCACTTT. This sequence encodes CASSDRGGGSNSPLHF.

This clonotype was seen only once. The CDR3 ends on some other residue instead of the conserved phenylalanine or tryptophan, so this is likely a read error. The chain couples TRBV27 to TRBJ1-1; D is unclear. V lost 6 bases and J lost 0, with 14 bases in between. From germline, CDR1 is MNHEY and CDR2 SMNVEV (reference sequence). The CDR3 extends over 15 amino acids. As DNA, the CDR3 is TGTGCCAGCAGGGCCCTCAGAGACTTGAACACTGAAGCTTTCTCT. It yields the protein CASRALRDLNTEAFS.

This clonotype was counted a few times. The chain carries TRBV7-2 and TRBJ2-1, with D perhaps matching TRBD1 (5 bases). Germline V gives CDR1 SGHTA, CDR2 FQGNSA. The V and J ends lost 2 bases and 3 bases respectively, with 11 bases between them. CDR3 length equals 15 residues. CDR3 DNA sequence: TGTGCCAGCAGCTTAAGTCTAGGGGTCTACAATGAGCAGTTCTTC. Translating gives CASSLSLGVYNEQFF.

In its sample, this clonotype was seen a few times. This chain links TRBV7-9 with TRBJ2-7, with 8 nucleotides matching TRBD2. V gave up 3 bases and J gave up 1 base; unmatched junction bases: 8. CDR3 length equals 16 residues. The germline gives CDR1 SEHNR, CDR2 FQNEAQ (reference sequence). The CDR3 region has the DNA TGTGCCAGCAGCTTCAAAGCGGGAGATAGGTCCTACGAGCAGTACTTC. It is translated as CASSFKAGDRSYEQYF.